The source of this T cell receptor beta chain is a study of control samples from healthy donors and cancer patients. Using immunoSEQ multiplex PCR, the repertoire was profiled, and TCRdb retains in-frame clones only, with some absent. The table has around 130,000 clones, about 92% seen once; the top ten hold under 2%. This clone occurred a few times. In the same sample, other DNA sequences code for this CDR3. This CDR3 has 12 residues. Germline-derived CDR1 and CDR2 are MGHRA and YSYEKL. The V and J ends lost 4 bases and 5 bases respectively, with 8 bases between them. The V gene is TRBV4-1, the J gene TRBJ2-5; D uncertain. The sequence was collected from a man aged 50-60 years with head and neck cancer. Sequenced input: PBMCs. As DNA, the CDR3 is TGCGCCAGCAGCCCCCAAGGGGAGACCCAGTACTTC. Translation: CASSPQGETQYF.